This TCR beta chain was obtained from a study of spatial heterogeneity in lung cancer. Study background: The study consistently detected more beta-chain than alpha-chain sequences.

TCRdb reprocessed the 5' RACE reads via MiXCR and lists one record per CDR3 protein. Of tens of thousands of distinct CDR3 sequences detected, roughly 13% appear once; the ten largest clones hold under 5.5%. Specified time point: sample taken at primary tumor resection. Whole RNA from tumor, nontumor lung or frozen PBMC was sequenced unsorted. The donor group consisted of roughly 70 patients who had untreated, early-stage non-small cell lung cancer. Trimming shortened V by 2 bases and J by 0 bases, and 14 bases separated the two germline ends. Germline V CDR1 and CDR2: SEHNR, FQNEAQ (reference sequence). CDR3 length: 17 amino acids. This clonotype occurred many times.

The rearrangement uses TRBV7-9 and TRBJ1-3, with no clear D. The sample in question was PBMCs, obtained at surgery. This receptor was taken from a male donor with early-stage non-small cell lung cancer. The DNA of the CDR3 is TGTGCCAGCAGCTTACTCGAGGCCTCCCGCTCTGGAAACACCATATATTTT. Amino acids: CASSLLEASRSGNTIYF.